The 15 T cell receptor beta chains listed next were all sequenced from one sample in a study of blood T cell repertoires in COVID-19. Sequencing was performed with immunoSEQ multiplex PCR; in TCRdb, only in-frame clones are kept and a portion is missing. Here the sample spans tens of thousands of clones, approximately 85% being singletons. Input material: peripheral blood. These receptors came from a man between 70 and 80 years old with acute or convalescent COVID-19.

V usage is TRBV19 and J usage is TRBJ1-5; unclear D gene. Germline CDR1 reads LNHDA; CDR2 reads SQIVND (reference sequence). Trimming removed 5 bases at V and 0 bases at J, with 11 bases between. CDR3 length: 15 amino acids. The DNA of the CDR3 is TGTGCCAGTAGTGTCCAGGTCTATAGCAATCAGCCCCAGCATTTT. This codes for CASSVQVYSNQPQHF.

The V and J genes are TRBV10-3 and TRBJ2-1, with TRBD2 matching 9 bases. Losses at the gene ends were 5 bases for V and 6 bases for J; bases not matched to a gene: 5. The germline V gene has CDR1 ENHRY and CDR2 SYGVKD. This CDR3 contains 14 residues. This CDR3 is CAISPGLARNEQFF. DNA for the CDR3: TGTGCCATCAGTCCAGGACTAGCGCGCAATGAGCAGTTCTTC.

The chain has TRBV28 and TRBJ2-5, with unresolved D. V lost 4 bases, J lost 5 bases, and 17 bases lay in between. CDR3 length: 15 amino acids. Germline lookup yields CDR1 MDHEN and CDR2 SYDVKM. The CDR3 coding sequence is TGTGCCAGCAGTTCCCTACTGCGAACTTTGGAGACCCAGTACTTC. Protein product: CASSSLLRTLETQYF.

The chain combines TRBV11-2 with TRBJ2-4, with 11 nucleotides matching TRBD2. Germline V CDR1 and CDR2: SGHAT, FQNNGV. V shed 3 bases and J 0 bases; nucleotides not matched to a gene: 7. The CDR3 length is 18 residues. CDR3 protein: CASSLAYSGGVAKNIQYF. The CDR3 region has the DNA TGTGCCAGCAGCTTGGCTTATAGCGGGGGGGTAGCCAAAAACATTCAGTACTTC.

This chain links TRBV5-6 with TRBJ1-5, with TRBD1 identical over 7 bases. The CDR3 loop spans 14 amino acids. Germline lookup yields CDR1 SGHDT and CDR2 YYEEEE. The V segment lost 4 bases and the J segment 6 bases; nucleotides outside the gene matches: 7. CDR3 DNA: TGTGCCAGCAGCCGACGACAGGGCGGTCAGCCCCAGCATTTT. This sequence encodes CASSRRQGGQPQHF. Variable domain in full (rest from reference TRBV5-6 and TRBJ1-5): DAGVTQSPTHLIKTRGQQVTLRCSPKSGHDTVSWYQQALGQGPQFIFQYYEEEERQRGNFPDRFSGHQFPNYSSELNVNALLLGDSALYLCASSRRQGGQPQHFGDGTRLSIL.

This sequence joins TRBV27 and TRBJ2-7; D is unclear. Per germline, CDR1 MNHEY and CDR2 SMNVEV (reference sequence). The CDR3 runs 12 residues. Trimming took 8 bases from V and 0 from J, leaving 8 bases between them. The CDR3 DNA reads TGTGCCAGCCATTCGAGCTCCTACGAGCAGTACTTC. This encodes CASHSSSYEQYF.

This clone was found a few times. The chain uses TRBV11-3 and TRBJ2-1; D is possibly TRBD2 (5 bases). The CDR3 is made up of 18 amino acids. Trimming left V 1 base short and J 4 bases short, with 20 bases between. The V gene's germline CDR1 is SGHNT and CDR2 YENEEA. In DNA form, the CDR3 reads TGTGCCAGCAGCTTAGGACTACCACGGGCCATACATTACAATGAGCAGTTCTTC. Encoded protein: CASSLGLPRAIHYNEQFF.

The CDR3 spells CASSSGTESSPLHF. The CDR3 DNA sequence: TGTGCCAGCAGCTCCGGGACAGAGAGTTCACCCCTCCACTTT. V is TRBV27 and J is TRBJ1-6, with TRBD1 identical over 7 bases. The CDR3 length is 14 residues. Germline V lookup: CDR1 MNHEY, CDR2 SMNVEV (reference sequence). J gave up 9 bases and V 6 bases, and 8 bases lay outside the gene matches.

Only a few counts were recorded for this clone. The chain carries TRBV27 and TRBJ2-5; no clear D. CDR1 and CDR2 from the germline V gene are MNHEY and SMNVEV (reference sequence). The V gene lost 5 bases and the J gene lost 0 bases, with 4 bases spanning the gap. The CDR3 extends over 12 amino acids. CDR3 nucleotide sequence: TGTGCCAGCAGTCCCAACCAAGAGACCCAGTACTTC. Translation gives CASSPNQETQYF.

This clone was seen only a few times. CDR3 loop: CASRAGGYQETQYF. As DNA, the CDR3 is TGTGCCAGCAGGGCAGGGGGGTACCAAGAGACCCAGTACTTC. The V and J genes are TRBV7-9 and TRBJ2-5; TRBD1 might be the D (7 bases). The germline V gene has CDR1 SEHNR and CDR2 FQNEAQ (reference sequence). The V end was cut by 6 bases, the J end by 0 bases, with 11 bases between. This CDR3 contains 14 residues.

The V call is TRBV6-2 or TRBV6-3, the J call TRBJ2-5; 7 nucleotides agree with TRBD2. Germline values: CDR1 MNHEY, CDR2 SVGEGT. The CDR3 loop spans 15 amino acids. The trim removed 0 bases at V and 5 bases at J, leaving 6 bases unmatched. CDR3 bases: TGTGCCAGCAGTTACTCGTCCGGGGGGAGCGAGACCCAGTACTTC. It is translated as CASSYSSGGSETQYF.

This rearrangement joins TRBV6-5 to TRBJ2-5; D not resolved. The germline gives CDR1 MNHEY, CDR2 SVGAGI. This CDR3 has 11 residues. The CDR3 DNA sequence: TGTTCCTCGGGTCTTAGGGAGACCCAGTACTTC. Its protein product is CSSGLRETQYF.

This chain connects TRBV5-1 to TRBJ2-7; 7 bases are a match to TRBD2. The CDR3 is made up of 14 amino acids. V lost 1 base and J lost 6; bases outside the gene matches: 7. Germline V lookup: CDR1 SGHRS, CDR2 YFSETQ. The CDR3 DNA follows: TGCGCCAGCAGCTTGATGGCTAGCGGACGCGAGCAGTACTTC. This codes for CASSLMASGREQYF. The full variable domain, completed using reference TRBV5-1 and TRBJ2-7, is KAGVTQTPRYLIKTRGQQVTLSCSPISGHRSVSWYQQTPGQGLQFLFEYFSETQRNKGNFPGRFSGRQFSNSRSEMNVSTLELGDSALYLCASSLMASGREQYFGPGTRLTVT.

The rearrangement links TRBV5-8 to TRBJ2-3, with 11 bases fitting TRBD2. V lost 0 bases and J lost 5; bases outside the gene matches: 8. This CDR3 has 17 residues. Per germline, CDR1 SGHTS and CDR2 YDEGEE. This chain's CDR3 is CASSLGVGLAGGDTQYF. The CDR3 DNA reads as TGTGCCAGCAGCTTGGGCGTAGGGCTAGCGGGAGGAGATACGCAGTATTTT.

In DNA form, the CDR3 reads TGTGCCAGCAGCTTGGTGCTAGCGGGAGCGGAGGTAGCCAAAAACATTCAGTACTTC. Residues: CASSLVLAGAEVAKNIQYF. The chain has TRBV5-5 and TRBJ2-4; 10 bases map to TRBD2. Germline V gene data show CDR1 as SGHKS and CDR2 as YYEKEE (reference sequence). The V segment lost 0 bases and the J segment 0 bases; nucleotides outside the gene matches: 9. The CDR3 contains 19 residues.